This T cell receptor beta chain comes out of a study of blood T cell repertoires in COVID-19. For the study at large: T cells, B-cell-depleted T cells, or PBMCs provided the cDNA or gDNA that served as material.

Per the original data handling: Reference gene primers were amplified, and this amplification served to estimate nucleated cell counts. Measured with immunoSEQ multiplex PCR; TCRdb has only the in-frame clones, and not every one. That table supplies the V and J calls and clone size; D and trimming were determined from the DNA. In the table there are 200,000 to 250,000 clones, under 90% of which are singletons. V was pared by 7 bases and J by 0 bases, with 5 bases of the junction left unmatched. Looked up from germline, CDR1 is SGHRS and CDR2 is YFSETQ. The CDR3 runs to 14 residues. Seattle patient enrollment occurred during active infection, with longitudinal follow-up thereafter.

The sample was peripheral blood. This TCR came from a man aged 50-60 years with COVID-19, enrolled during active disease. J is TRBJ2-3 and V is TRBV5-1; 7 bases line up with TRBD2. The CDR3 loop reads CASSSGDSTDTQYF. The CDR3 DNA is TGCGCCAGCTCCAGCGGGGACAGCACAGATACGCAGTATTTT.